Here is one T cell receptor (beta chain) with its context. Its antigen remains unidentified. The CDR3 sequence is 18 residues long. Looked up from germline, CDR1 is SGDLS and CDR2 is YYNGEE. Unmatched junction bases numbered 11, after V lost 4 bases and J lost 0 bases. This sample is part of a study of cytomegalovirus exposure and HLA in healthy donors. Points from the study as a whole: TRBV6-2, TRBV6-3 and some other V segments were excluded as indistinguishable. No immune exposure information besides CMV serostatus was available.

The primer mix had 60 Vbeta and 13 Jbeta primers. Here immunoSEQ multiplex PCR was the method, and the copy in TCRdb shows in-frame clones only, minus some. The table records 160,000 or so clones, around four fifths of them present only once. Input material: PBMCs. The V and J genes are TRBV9 and TRBJ2-3; 10 bases agree with TRBD1. This receptor was obtained from a man in his thirties or forties in good health and CMV-seronegative. CDR3: CASSPRTGGPTSTDTQYF. The CDR3 DNA reads TGTGCCAGCAGCCCTCGGACAGGGGGGCCGACTAGCACAGATACGCAGTATTTT.